The 9 T cell receptor beta chains given below trace back to one sample, sequenced in a study of blood T cells in healthy people across ages. Primed by a sample-barcoded 5' primer and a J-beta primer mix, a second PCR proceeded for about 6 to 11 cycles. From the 5' RACE reads, TCRdb called clonotypes with MiXCR, one entry per CDR3 protein. Here the sample spans hundreds of thousands of distinct CDR3 sequences, approximately 30% being singletons. The specimen was blood. These receptors were collected from an elderly woman in good health.

This clonotype has ten or more counts. The chain employs TRBV20-1 and TRBJ2-3, with 9 bases lining up with TRBD2. The CDR3 loop spans 15 amino acids. Germline trimming cut 6 bases from V and 2 bases from J; bases unmatched to any gene: 9. Germline lookup yields CDR1 DFQATT and CDR2 SNEGSKA (reference sequence). CDR3 nucleotide sequence: TGCAGTGCCGCACCTAGCGGGGCCCTCACAGATACGCAGTATTTT. The encoded protein is CSAAPSGALTDTQYF.

This clonotype occurred many times. V gene TRBV20-1 combines with J gene TRBJ2-7; TRBD2 agrees at 7 bases. The germline V gene encodes CDR1 DFQATT and CDR2 SNEGSKA (reference sequence). The CDR3 is 13 amino acids. Unmatched junction bases numbered 5, after V lost 3 bases and J lost 3 bases. CDR3 coding DNA: TGCAGTGCTAGGCCGGCTAGCGGCTACGAGCAGTACTTC. Residues: CSARPASGYEQYF.

The chain employs TRBV4-3 and TRBJ2-5, with a weak D call TRBD2 (5 bases). Trimming shortened V by 0 bases and J by 1 base, and 15 bases separated the two germline ends. This CDR3 has 17 amino acids. Germline V gene data show CDR1 as LGHNA and CDR2 as YSLEER. The CDR3 DNA is TGCGCCAGCAGCCAAGATACTCGGGGTCGGTCCCAAGAGACCCAGTACTTC. This gives the protein CASSQDTRGRSQETQYF.

In this sample, this clonotype turned up many times. The V and J genes are TRBV13 and TRBJ2-3, with TRBD2 matching over 9 bases. There are 18 residues in the CDR3. After removal of 5 bases from V and 9 bases from J, the junction contained 21 bases not matched to a gene. CDR1 and CDR2 from the germline V gene are PRHDT and FYEKMQ (reference sequence). The CDR3 reads CASSQSDSGTSRSLTQYF. The CDR3 DNA reads as TGTGCCAGCAGCCAATCGGACTCCGGGACTAGCCGATCCCTGACGCAGTATTTT.

This clonotype was detected many times. The rearrangement links TRBV20-1 to TRBJ2-3; D not certain. The CDR3 has 14 amino acids. The germline CDR1 and CDR2 sequences are DFQATT and SNEGSKA (reference sequence). V was shortened by 0 bases and J by 6 bases, with 13 bases between the two germline ends. The DNA for the CDR3 is TGCAGTGCTAGAGATTACCGGGTTACGGATACGCAGTATTTT. It translates to CSARDYRVTDTQYF.

The chain combines TRBV10-1 with TRBJ2-1; 13 nucleotides agree with TRBD2. In germline, CDR1 is WNHNN, CDR2 SYGVQD (reference sequence). V lost 0 bases, J lost 5 bases, and 1 base stayed unmatched. The CDR3 runs 16 residues. The CDR3 here is CASSESGLAGHNEQFF. The DNA of the CDR3 is TGCGCCAGCAGTGAGTCGGGACTAGCGGGGCACAATGAGCAGTTCTTC.

This clonotype was detected many times. V and J are TRBV12-3 or TRBV12-4 and TRBJ1-2, with 7 bases fitting TRBD1. CDR3 size: 14 residues. J was trimmed by 6 bases and V by 1 base; bases with no gene match: 5. The CDR3 sequence: CASSLVGQVHGYTF. The CDR3 coding sequence is TGTGCCAGCAGTTTAGTAGGACAGGTCCATGGCTACACCTTC.

The rearrangement joins TRBV6-6 to TRBJ2-3; D may be TRBD2 (5 bases). The germline V gene encodes CDR1 MNHNY and CDR2 SVGAGI (reference sequence). The CDR3 runs 14 residues. The V end was cut by 3 bases, the J end by 3 bases, with 10 bases between. CDR3 sequence: CASSYTRSTDTQYF. CDR3 in DNA: TGTGCCAGCAGTTATACTAGGTCAACAGATACGCAGTATTTT.

This clonotype showed up just a few times. Since a much larger clone is just one base distant, this may be a read error. The J gene is TRBJ2-5, the V gene TRBV9, with D tentatively TRBD1 or TRBD2 (5 bases each). The V gene's germline CDR1 is SGDLS and CDR2 YYNGEE. There are 16 residues in the CDR3. V lost 1 base and J 13 bases, leaving 26 bases between the germline ends. The CDR3 sequence: CASSVNPDWVVGERYF. Here the CDR3 DNA reads TGTGCCAGCAGCGTAAACCCTGACTGGGTGGTAGGGGAGCGGTACTTC.